The subject of this entry is one T cell receptor (beta chain). The antigen remains unidentified. Deep was the level at which the assay was run. Clones were read by immunoSEQ multiplex PCR, and TCRdb kept only the in-frame ones, dropping some. The sample lists 400,000 to 600,000 clones; approximately 79% were seen once. The study drew its donors from healthy HIV-negative adults without recent acute infections or vaccinations. The data belong to a study of shared clonotypes between healthy human individuals. General study findings and limits: The study drew on few donors, limiting represented genetic and exposure-history diversity.

CDR3 length: 14 amino acids. V was pared by 4 bases and J by 4 bases, with 6 bases of the junction left unmatched. From germline, CDR1 is LGHNA and CDR2 YSLEER. The sequencing input was PBMCs. The sequence came from a woman aged 40 to 50 in good health. Some clones in this sample may be carry-over from other donors' samples. The chain has TRBV4-3 and TRBJ2-5, with 7 nucleotides matching TRBD2. Here the CDR3 DNA reads TGCGCCAGCAGCCTCCAGCCGGGGGGAGAGACCCAGTACTTC. This translates into CASSLQPGGETQYF.